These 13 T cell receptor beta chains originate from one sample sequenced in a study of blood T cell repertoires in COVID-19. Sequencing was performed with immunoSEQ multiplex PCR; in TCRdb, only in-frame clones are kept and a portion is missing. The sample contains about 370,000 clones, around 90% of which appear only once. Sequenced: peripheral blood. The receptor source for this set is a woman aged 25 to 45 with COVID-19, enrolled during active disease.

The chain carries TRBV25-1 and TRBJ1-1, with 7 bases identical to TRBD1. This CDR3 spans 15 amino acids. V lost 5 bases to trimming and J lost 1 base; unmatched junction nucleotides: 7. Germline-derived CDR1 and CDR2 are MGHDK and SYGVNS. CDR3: CASSPHRGSNTEAFF. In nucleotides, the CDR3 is TGTGCCAGCAGTCCACACAGGGGCTCGAACACTGAAGCTTTCTTT. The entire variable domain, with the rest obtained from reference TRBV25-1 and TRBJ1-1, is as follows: EADIYQTPRYLVIGTGKKITLECSQTMGHDKMYWYQQDPGMELHLIHYSYGVNSTEKGDLSSESTVSRIRTEHFPLTLESARPSHTSQYLCASSPHRGSNTEAFFGQGTRLTVV.

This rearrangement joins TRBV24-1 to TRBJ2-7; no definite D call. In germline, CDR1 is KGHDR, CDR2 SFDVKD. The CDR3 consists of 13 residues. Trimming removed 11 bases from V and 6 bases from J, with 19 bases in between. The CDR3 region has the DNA TGTGCCAGCTCCGGGTCCGCTGGGTCCGAGCAGTACTTC. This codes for CASSGSAGSEQYF.

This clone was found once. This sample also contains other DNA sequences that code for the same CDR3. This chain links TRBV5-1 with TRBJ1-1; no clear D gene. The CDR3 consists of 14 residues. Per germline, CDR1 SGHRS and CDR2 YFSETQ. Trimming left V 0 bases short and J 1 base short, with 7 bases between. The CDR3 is CASSLGRGNTEAFF. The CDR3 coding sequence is TGCGCCAGCAGCTTGGGTCGGGGGAACACTGAAGCTTTCTTT.

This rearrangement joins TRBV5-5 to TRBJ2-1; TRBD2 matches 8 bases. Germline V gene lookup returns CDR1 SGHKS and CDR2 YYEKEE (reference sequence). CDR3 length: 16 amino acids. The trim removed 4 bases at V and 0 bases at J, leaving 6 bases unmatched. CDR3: CASSTLSGSSYNEQFF. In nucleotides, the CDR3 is TGTGCCAGCAGCACGCTCAGCGGGAGCTCCTACAATGAGCAGTTCTTC.

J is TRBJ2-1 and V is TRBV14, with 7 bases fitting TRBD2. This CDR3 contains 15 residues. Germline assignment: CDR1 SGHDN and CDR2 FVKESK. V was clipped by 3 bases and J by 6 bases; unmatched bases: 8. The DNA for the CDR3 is TGTGCCAGCAGCCAGTTTGCGACTAGCTTCAATGAGCAGTTCTTC. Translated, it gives CASSQFATSFNEQFF.

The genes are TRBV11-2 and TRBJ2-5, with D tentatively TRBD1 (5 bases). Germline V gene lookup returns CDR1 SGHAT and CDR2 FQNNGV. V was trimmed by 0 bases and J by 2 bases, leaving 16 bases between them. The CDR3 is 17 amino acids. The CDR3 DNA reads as TGTGCCAGCAGCTTAGATGAAGAAGGGGCCAGTCAAGAGACCCAGTACTTC. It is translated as CASSLDEEGASQETQYF.

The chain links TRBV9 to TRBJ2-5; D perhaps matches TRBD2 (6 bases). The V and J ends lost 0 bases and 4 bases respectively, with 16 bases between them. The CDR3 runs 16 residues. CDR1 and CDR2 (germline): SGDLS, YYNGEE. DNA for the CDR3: TGTGCCAGCAGCGTAGCCGGCGGGGTTGTAGCAGAGACCCAGTACTTC. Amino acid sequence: CASSVAGGVVAETQYF.

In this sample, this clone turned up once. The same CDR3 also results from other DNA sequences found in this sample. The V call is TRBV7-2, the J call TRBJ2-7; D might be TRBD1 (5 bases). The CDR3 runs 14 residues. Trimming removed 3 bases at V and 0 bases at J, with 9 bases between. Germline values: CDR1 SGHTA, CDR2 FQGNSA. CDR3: CASSFDRSSYEQYF. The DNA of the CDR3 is TGTGCCAGCAGCTTCGACAGAAGCTCCTACGAGCAGTACTTC.

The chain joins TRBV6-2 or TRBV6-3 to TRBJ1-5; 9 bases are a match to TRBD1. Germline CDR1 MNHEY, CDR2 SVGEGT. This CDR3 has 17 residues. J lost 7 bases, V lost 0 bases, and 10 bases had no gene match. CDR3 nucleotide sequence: TGTGCCAGCAGTTACTCGTATCCGGGACAGGGACGACAGCCCCAGCATTTT. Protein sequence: CASSYSYPGQGRQPQHF.

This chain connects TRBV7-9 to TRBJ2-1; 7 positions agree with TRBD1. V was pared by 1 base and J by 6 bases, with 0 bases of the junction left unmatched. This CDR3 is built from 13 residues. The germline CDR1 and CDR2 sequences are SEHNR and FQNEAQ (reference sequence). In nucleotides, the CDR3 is TGTGCCAGCAGCTTAGGGGACAGCAATGAGCAGTTCTTC. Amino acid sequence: CASSLGDSNEQFF.

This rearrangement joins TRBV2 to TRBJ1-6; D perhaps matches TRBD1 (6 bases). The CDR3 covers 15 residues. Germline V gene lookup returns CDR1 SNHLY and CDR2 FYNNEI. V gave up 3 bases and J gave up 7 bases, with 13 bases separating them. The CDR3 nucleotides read TGTGCCAGCAGTGAGTCACAGGGAGCAAATTCACCCCTCCACTTT. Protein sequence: CASSESQGANSPLHF.

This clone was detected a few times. The CDR3 protein is CASSSGRDTGELFF. In DNA, the CDR3 is TGTGCCAGCAGTTCGGGGAGAGACACCGGGGAGCTGTTTTTT. This sequence joins TRBV6-2 or TRBV6-3 and TRBJ2-2; a weak D match, TRBD2 (5 bases). This CDR3 region has 14 residues. The V gene's germline CDR1 is MNHEY and CDR2 SVGEGT. V lost 4 bases and J lost 3, with 9 bases in between.

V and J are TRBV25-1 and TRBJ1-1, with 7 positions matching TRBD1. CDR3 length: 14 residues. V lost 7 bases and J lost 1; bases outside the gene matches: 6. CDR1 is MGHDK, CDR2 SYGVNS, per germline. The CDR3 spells CASTSDRRNTEAFF. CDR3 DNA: TGTGCCAGCACTTCGGACAGGCGGAACACTGAAGCTTTCTTT.